These T cell receptor beta chains were read from a single sample in a study of early T cells in non-severe SARS-CoV-2 infection. TCRdb used MiXCR to reprocess the 5' RACE reads, holding one entry per CDR3 protein. The sample gives about 32,000 distinct CDR3 sequences, around 5% of which show up once; approximately 3.6% is in the top ten. Sequenced: whole blood. The receptor source for this set is an adult who was a healthcare worker with PCR-confirmed SARS-CoV-2 infection or an uninfected control (not recorded which). CDR3s include the opening cysteine and the closing phenylalanine or tryptophan. Each record gives: J gene, V gene, D gene, clone size, CDR3 DNA, CDR3 protein. A D gene is named only where the DNA matches it firmly. Clone size is stated in some rows and not others, as once, few, many or a class when expanded.

>TRBJ2-7|TRBV6-6|.|.
TGTGCCAGCAGTTCCGGACAGTACGAGCAGTACTTC
CASSSGQYEQYF
>TRBJ2-7|TRBV12-2|.|few
TGTGCAAGTCGCTTAGGGCTCGGAAAATCCTACGAGCAGTACTTC
CASRLGLGKSYEQYF
>TRBJ2-5|TRBV5-1|.|many
TGCGCCAGTTCCAGGGAAATGGAACAGACCCAGTACTTC
CASSREMEQTQYF
>TRBJ1-6|TRBV12-3/TRBV12-4|TRBD1|.
TGTGCCAGCTTGGACAGGCTCTCCTCACCCCTCCACTTT
CASLDRLSSPLHF
>TRBJ2-3|TRBV20-1|TRBD2|.
TGCAGTGCTCTCAGCACTAGCGGGAGTTCAGATACGCAGTATTTT
CSALSTSGSSDTQYF
>TRBJ1-2|TRBV2|TRBD1|many
TGTGCCAGCAGTCGTTACCCGGGACAGGGGGCGGAGGGCTACACCTTC
CASSRYPGQGAEGYTF
>TRBJ2-1|TRBV23-1|.|many
TGCGCCAGCAGTCGAGACCTGAGCTCCTACAATGAGCAGTTCTTC
CASSRDLSSYNEQFF
>TRBJ2-7|TRBV7-9|TRBD2|once
TGTGCCAGCAGCTACGGAGGGCTAGCGGGAGGCGAGCAGTACTTC
CASSYGGLAGGEQYF
>TRBJ2-5|TRBV28|.|.
TGTGCCAGCAGTGCCCGGGGATCCCCACAAGAGACCCAGTACTTC
CASSARGSPQETQYF
>TRBJ2-3|TRBV5-1|TRBD2|few
TGCGCCAGCGCCGGGACTAGCGGGATCTATACGCAGTATTTT
CASAGTSGIYTQYF
>TRBJ2-1|TRBV28|TRBD2|many
TGTGCCAGCAGAGAAACCGGGACTAGCATCAATGAGCAGTTCTTC
CASRETGTSINEQFF
>TRBJ1-4|TRBV7-9|TRBD1|.
TGTGCCAGCAGCCCTCGACAGGGAATGTCAACTAATGAAAAACTGTTTTTT
CASSPRQGMSTNEKLFF
>TRBJ1-6|TRBV18|TRBD1|many
TGTGCCAGCTCCCCGGACAGGGCTTCACCCCTCCACTTT
CASSPDRASPLHF
>TRBJ2-2|TRBV5-1|.|few
TGCGCCAGCACCTACGTGGGGTCCGGGGAGCTGTTTTTT
CASTYVGSGELFF
>TRBJ2-7|TRBV12-3/TRBV12-4|.|many
TGTGCCAGCAGTTTGGGGTCCTACGAGCAGTACTTC
CASSLGSYEQYF
>TRBJ1-1|TRBV7-9|.|many
TGTGCCAGCAGCTTCGCGAACACTGAAGCTTTCTTT
CASSFANTEAFF
>TRBJ1-3|TRBV28|.|few
TGTGCCAGCAGTTTATGGGGCAGGGGAGTTTCTGGAAACACCATATATTTT
CASSLWGRGVSGNTIYF
>TRBJ2-1|TRBV3-1|TRBD2|many
TGTGCCAGCAGCCCTGTCGGGACTAGCGCATACAATGAGCAGTTCTTC
CASSPVGTSAYNEQFF
>TRBJ1-1|TRBV4-2|.|many
TGTGCCAGCAGCCACATGATAAACACTGAAGCTTTCTTT
CASSHMINTEAFF
>TRBJ2-7|TRBV2|.|many
TGTGCCAGCAGTGAAGGGGGGAGCGGGTACGAGCAGTACTTC
CASSEGGSGYEQYF
>TRBJ2-1|TRBV7-2|TRBD2|few
TGTGCCAGCAGCTCTCTGAGCGGGGCTAGCTCCTACAATGAGCAGTTCTTC
CASSSLSGASSYNEQFF
>TRBJ2-4|TRBV15|.|many
TGTGCCACCAACGCGGGCAGGTTCGGGAACATTCAGTACTTC
CATNAGRFGNIQYF
>TRBJ2-3|TRBV20-1|TRBD2|.
TGCAGTGTAGGAGTGCGGGAGGCCGGGTCAGATACGCAGTATTTT
CSVGVREAGSDTQYF
>TRBJ2-1|TRBV9|.|many
TGTGCCAGCAGCGTAACTAGCACACGGTGGGAGCAGTTCTTC
CASSVTSTRWEQFF
>TRBJ2-4|TRBV27|.|few
TGTGCCAGCAGTCTGAGGGGCATAGCCAAAAACATTCAGTACTTC
CASSLRGIAKNIQYF
>TRBJ2-3|TRBV20-1|.|many
TGCAGTGCTAGAGGCCTCAAGCGGACGGAGGATACGCAGTATTTT
CSARGLKRTEDTQYF
>TRBJ1-5|TRBV25-1|.|few
TGTGCCAGCAGTGGGCAGGGCCTCAATCAGCCCCAGCATTTT
CASSGQGLNQPQHF
>TRBJ2-7|TRBV28|TRBD1|many
TGTGCCAGCAGAAAGAACAGGGGACACGAGCAGTACTTC
CASRKNRGHEQYF
>TRBJ2-3|TRBV5-5|.|few
TGTGCCACGTGTCAGAGTAACGCAGATACGCAGTATTTT
CATCQSNADTQYF
>TRBJ1-1|TRBV7-9|.|few
TGTGCCAGCAGTCTAGCGGGGCGGAGCACTGAAGCTTTCTTT
CASSLAGRSTEAFF
>TRBJ1-1|TRBV6-2/TRBV6-3|.|many
TGTGCCAGCGGATGGGCCGCCATAATGAACACTGAAGCTTTCTTT
CASGWAAIMNTEAFF
>TRBJ2-2|TRBV11-2|.|few
TGTGCCAGCAGCTTAGTCGGAGGGGTAACCGGGGAGCTGTTTTTT
CASSLVGGVTGELFF
>TRBJ2-1|TRBV6-2/TRBV6-3|TRBD2|many
TGTGCCAGCAGACCCACTAGCGGGAGGGAGAGTCGGTTCTTC
CASRPTSGRESRFF